Sequencing of this T cell receptor beta chain was carried out in a study of regulatory T cells in long-lasting Graves disease. CDR3-region Arm-PCR and iRepertoire HTBI primers produced the TCR beta libraries. TCRdb re-called the multiplex PCR reads through MiXCR, storing one row per CDR3 protein. The sample has about 460,000 distinct CDR3 sequences, 20% to 25% seen once. Comments on this clonotype: The germline gene is not matched at one end of the junction; a read error may be the cause.

Noted time point: persistent/refractory GD, antithyroid drugs over 5 years with positive TRAb. RNA extracted from PBMCs served as the sequencing template. Germline V gene sequence: CDR1 LGHDT, CDR2 YNNKEL (reference sequence). This CDR3 spans 13 amino acids. This sequence originates from a female donor with Graves disease. The chain has TRBV3-1 and TRBJ1-1; no definite D call. Sequencing used peripheral blood mononuclear cells (PBMCs), obtained when the disease was refractory, from a patient treated with antithyroid drugs. The DNA for the CDR3 is TGTGCCAGCAGCCAATCGGTGAACACTGAAGTTTTCTTT. It is translated as CASSQSVNTEVFF.